This TCR beta chain was recovered during a study of cytomegalovirus exposure and HLA in healthy donors (dated by TCRdb to the late 2010s). For context, the study as a whole: According to a later analysis, the roughly 120 validation repertoires were produced on the same platform as the roughly 700 repertoires of the first cohort. The study aimed to test whether cataloging public T cell receptors could reveal signatures of past pathogen exposure. A separate validation cohort of 100 to 150 different subjects was used in addition to the roughly 700-subject first cohort. To predict cytomegalovirus infection status, the study combined high-throughput TCR immunosequencing, statistical association of individual TCRs with disease status, and machine learning. General findings and caveats noted by the study authors: It was suggested by the authors that the approach could potentially be generalized to other disease states and immunological phenotypes. In both the original and validation cohorts, the classifier was reported to diagnose cytomegalovirus status with high specificity and sensitivity. All 120 or so repertoires were used to score co-occurrence in the validation cohort in a later analysis, because that analysis had no HLA typing for the cohort. In vitro tests confirmed that a few of the cytomegalovirus-associated TCR beta chains recognize cytomegalovirus antigens. In a later analysis, TCRs clustered in the first cohort were found to also tend to co-occur in the roughly 120 validation repertoires, with about 93% of cluster scores above 0. Most TCR sequences were observed very rarely across donors, whereas some public TCRs were present in many individuals. A total of roughly 160 TCR beta chains were listed by the study as associated with cytomegalovirus.

Libraries were built with the immunoSEQ multiplex PCR assay. As for how the authors treated the data: A statistical classification framework was developed to diagnose cytomegalovirus status using the catalog of TCR beta chain sequences. TCRdb stores this immuneACCESS table with in-frame sequences only. Part of the clones is absent; in the studies checked, under half of the shortfall reflects unresolved V genes, and no reason is known for the rest. The DNA gave D and trimming, while V, J and clone size come from that table. The sample table contains 100,000 to 150,000 clones; only one count was recorded for around 86% of them. The ten largest account for about 2% of the sample. A word on this clone: Which antigen it targets is not known. Base quality data are lacking; no much larger clone is found one base away.

Separate from the approximately 700-subject first cohort, the validation cohort of roughly 110 subjects was the group to which the donors belonged. The CDR3 covers 16 residues, taking in both the cysteine and the phenylalanine. Of all the DNA, just the CDR3 is kept, 48 bases in frame from base 1. CDR1 MDHEN and CDR2 SYDVKM are derived from the germline V gene. Unmatched junction bases come to 6, with V trimmed by 7 bases and J by 2 bases. The sequence joins TRBV28 to TRBJ2-1, and 12 bases in between align with TRBD2. The specimen sequenced was PBMCs. The TCR sequence derives from a woman between 18 and 29 years old in good health and CMV-seronegative. The base sequence is TGTGCCAGCATCCAACTAGCGGGAGGCCCCTACAATGAGCAGTTCTTC. Its protein reads: CASIQLAGGPYNEQFF.